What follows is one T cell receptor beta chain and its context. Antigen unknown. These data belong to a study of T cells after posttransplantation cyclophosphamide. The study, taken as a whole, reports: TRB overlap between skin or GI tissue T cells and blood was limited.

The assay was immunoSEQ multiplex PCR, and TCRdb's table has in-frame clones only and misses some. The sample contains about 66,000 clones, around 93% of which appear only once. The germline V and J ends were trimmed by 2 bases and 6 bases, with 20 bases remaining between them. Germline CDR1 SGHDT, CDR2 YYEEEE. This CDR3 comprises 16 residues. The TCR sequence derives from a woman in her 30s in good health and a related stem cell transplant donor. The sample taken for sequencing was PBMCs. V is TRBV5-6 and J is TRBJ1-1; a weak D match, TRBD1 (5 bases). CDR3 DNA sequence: TGTGCCAGCAGCTTTGTAACGACAGACGCCGCGGCTGAAGCTTTCTTT. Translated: CASSFVTTDAAAEAFF.